This paragraph reports one TCR beta chain. The CDR3 length is 17 residues. The germline gives CDR1 MDHEN, CDR2 SYDVKM. V lost 4 bases, J lost 0 bases, and 7 bases stayed unmatched. This record belongs to a study of OX40 agonist ivuxolimab in advanced cancers. Study-wide background: One hepatocellular carcinoma and two cutaneous melanoma patients partially responded.

Measured with immunoSEQ multiplex PCR; TCRdb has only the in-frame clones, and not every one. This table has approximately 9,300 clones, about 60% appearing once. The chain joins TRBV28 to TRBJ1-4; 8 bases are shared with TRBD1. The origin of this receptor is an adult with an advanced solid tumor such as melanoma, head and neck, liver or kidney cancer. This specimen was CD4+ or CD8+ T cells sorted from blood, taken in a trial of the OX40 agonist ivuxolimab. The CDR3 DNA sequence: TGTGCCAGCAGTTACCCGACAGGGGTGGCAACTAATGAAAAACTGTTTTTT. This translates into CASSYPTGVATNEKLFF.